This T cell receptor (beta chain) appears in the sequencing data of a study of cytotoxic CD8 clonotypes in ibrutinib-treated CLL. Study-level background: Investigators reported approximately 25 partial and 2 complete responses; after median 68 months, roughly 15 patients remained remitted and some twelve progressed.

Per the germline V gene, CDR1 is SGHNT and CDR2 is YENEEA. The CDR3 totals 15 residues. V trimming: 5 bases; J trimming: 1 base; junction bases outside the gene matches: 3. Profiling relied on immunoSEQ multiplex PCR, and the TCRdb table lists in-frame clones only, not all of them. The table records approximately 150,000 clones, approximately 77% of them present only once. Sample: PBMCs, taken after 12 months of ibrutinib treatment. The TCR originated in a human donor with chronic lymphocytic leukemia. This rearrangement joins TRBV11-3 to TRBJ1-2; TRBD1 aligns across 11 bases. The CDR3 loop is CASSPGTGGNYGYTF. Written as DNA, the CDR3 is TGTGCCAGCAGCCCGGGGACAGGGGGTAACTATGGCTACACCTTC.